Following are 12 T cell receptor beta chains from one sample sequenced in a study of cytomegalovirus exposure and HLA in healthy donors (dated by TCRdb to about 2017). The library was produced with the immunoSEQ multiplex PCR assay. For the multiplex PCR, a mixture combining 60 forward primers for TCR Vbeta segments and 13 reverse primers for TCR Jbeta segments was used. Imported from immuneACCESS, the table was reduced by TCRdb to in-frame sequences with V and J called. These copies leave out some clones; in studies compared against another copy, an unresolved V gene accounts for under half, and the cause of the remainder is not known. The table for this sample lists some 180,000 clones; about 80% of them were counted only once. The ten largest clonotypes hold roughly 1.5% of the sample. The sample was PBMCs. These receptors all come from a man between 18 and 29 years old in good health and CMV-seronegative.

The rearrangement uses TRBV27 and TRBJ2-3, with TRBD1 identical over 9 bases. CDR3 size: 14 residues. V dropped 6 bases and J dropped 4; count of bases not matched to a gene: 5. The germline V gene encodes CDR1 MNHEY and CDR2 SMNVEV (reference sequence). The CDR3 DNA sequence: TGTGCCAGCAGAGGGACAGGGATAGCAGATACGCAGTATTTT. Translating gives CASRGTGIADTQYF.

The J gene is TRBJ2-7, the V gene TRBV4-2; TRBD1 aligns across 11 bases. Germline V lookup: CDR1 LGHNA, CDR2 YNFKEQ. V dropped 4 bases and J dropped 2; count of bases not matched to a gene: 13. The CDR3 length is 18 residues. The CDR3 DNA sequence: TGTGCCAGCAGCCCCAGGGCGAACCGGGACAGGGGGGCCTACGAGCAGTACTTC. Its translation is CASSPRANRDRGAYEQYF.

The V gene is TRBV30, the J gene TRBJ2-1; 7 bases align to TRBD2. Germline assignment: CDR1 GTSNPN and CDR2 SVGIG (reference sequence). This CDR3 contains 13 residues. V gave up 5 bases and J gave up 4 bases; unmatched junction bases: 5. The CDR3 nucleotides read TGTGCCTGGGGCGGGAGACCATACAATGAGCAGTTCTTC. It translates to CAWGGRPYNEQFF.

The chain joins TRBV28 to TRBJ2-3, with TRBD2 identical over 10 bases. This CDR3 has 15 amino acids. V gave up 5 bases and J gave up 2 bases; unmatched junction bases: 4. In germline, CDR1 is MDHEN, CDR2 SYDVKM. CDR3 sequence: CASSELAGHTDTQYF. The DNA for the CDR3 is TGTGCCAGCAGTGAACTAGCGGGACACACAGATACGCAGTATTTT. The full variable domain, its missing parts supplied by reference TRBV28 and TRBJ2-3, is DVKVTQSSRYLVKRTGEKVFLECVQDMDHENMFWYRQDPGLGLRLIYFSYDVKMKEKGDIPEGYSVSREKKERFSLILESASTNQTSMYLCASSELAGHTDTQYFGPGTRLTVL.

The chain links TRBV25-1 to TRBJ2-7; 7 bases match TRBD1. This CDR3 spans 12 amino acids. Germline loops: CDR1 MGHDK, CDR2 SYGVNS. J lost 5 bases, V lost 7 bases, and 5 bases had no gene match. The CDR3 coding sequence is TGTGCCAGCAAACAGGGGTATGACGAGCAGTACTTC. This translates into CASKQGYDEQYF.

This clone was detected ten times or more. DNA for the CDR3: TGTGCCAGCAGAAGGGACAGGGACAATCAGCCCCAGCATTTT. It is translated as CASRRDRDNQPQHF. The gene calls are TRBV5-5 and TRBJ1-5, with 9 bases fitting TRBD1. The V and J ends lost 5 bases and 3 bases, in that order; junction bases with no gene match: 3. The CDR3 has 14 residues. CDR1 is SGHKS, CDR2 YYEKEE, per germline (reference sequence).

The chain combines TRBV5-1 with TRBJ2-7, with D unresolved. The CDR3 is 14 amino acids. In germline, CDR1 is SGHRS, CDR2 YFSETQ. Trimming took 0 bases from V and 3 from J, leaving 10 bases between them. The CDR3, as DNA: TGCGCCAGCAGCTTGGCGGAAGGAGACTACGAGCAGTACTTC. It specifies CASSLAEGDYEQYF.

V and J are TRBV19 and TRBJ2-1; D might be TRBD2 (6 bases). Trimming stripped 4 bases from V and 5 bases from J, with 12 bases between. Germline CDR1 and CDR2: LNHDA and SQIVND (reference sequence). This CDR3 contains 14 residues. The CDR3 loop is CASSKVAVNNEQFF. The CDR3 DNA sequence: TGTGCCAGTAGTAAGGTAGCGGTAAACAATGAGCAGTTCTTC.

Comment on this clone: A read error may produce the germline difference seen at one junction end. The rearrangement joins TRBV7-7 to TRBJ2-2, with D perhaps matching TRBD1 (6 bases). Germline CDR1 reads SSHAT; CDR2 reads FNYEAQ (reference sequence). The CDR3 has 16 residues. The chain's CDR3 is CASSLGQGSGTGELFF. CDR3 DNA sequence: TGTGCTAGCAGCTTGGGTCAGGGGTCTGGCACCGGGGAGCTGTTTTTT.

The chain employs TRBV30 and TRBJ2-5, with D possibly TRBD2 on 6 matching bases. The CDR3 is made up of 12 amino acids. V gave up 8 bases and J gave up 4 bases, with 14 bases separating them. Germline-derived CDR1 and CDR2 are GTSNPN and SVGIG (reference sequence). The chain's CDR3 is CAIKRDSETQYF. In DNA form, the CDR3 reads TGTGCCATAAAACGGGACTCAGAGACCCAGTACTTC.

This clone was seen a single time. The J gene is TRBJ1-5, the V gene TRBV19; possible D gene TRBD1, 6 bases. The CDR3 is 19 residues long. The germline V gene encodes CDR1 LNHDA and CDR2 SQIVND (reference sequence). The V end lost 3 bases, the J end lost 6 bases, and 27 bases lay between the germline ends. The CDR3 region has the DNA TGTGCCAGTAGTATCTCCCGGGGGGCTGTATTCCGGTTTACTCAGCCCCAGCATTTT. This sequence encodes CASSISRGAVFRFTQPQHF.

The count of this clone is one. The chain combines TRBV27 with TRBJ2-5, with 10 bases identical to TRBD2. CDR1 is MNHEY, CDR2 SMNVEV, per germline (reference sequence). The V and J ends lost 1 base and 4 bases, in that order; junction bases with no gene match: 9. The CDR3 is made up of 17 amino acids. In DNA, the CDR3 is TGTGCCAGCAGTTTATACTCTAGCGGGAGCATGACAGAGACCCAGTACTTC. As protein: CASSLYSSGSMTETQYF.